These 24 T cell receptor beta chains were all obtained from the same sample, sequenced in a study of radiotherapy plus CTLA-4 blockade in lung cancer. Produced via immunoSEQ multiplex PCR; TCRdb's table is partial and in-frame only. The table has over 75,000 clones, over 80% seen once; the top ten hold roughly 0.82%. The sequencing used peripheral blood, collected from a patient treated with radiotherapy plus ipilimumab. Receptors were obtained from a human donor with non-small cell lung cancer who had stable disease on radiotherapy plus ipilimumab.

This clone was found once. J is TRBJ2-3 and V is TRBV6-5; TRBD1 might be the D (6 bases). This CDR3 is 14 amino acids long. The germline CDR1 and CDR2 sequences are MNHEY and SVGAGI. With 5 bases removed from V and 4 bases from J, the gap between germline ends came to 13 bases. The CDR3 nucleotides read TGTGCCAGCAGTGCGCTCAGGGGACCAGATACGCAGTATTTT. It yields the protein CASSALRGPDTQYF.

This sequence joins TRBV6-5 and TRBJ2-3; TRBD1 matches 8 bases. The CDR3 is 12 residues long. The trim removed 11 bases at V and 6 bases at J, leaving 7 bases unmatched. Looked up from germline, CDR1 is MNHEY and CDR2 is SVGAGI. Here the CDR3 reads CAAGGLRDTQYF. The CDR3 DNA follows: TGTGCCGCAGGGGGCCTAAGGGATACGCAGTATTTT.

The chain combines TRBV5-1 with TRBJ2-7; 10 nucleotides match TRBD2. The CDR3 consists of 14 residues. Germline loops: CDR1 SGHRS, CDR2 YFSETQ. With 1 base clipped from V and 6 bases from J, the junction kept 4 bases outside the gene matches. For the CDR3, the DNA is TGCGCCAGCAGCTTGAAGGTAGCGGGAGGCGAGCAGTACTTC. Translation: CASSLKVAGGEQYF.

In nucleotides, the CDR3 is TGTGCCAGCAGTGTCCAACCGGGACTAGGACTTGGGGAGCAGTTCTTC. Amino acid sequence: CASSVQPGLGLGEQFF. V is TRBV6-1 and J is TRBJ2-1, with 8 bases that match TRBD2. The CDR3 contains 16 residues. V was pared by 4 bases and J by 10 bases, with 15 bases of the junction left unmatched. Germline V gene data show CDR1 as MNHNS and CDR2 as SASEGT.

The chain has TRBV11-2 and TRBJ1-6, with D possibly TRBD1 on 5 matching bases. V lost 7 bases and J lost 7, with 14 bases in between. The CDR3 has 14 residues. Per germline, CDR1 SGHAT and CDR2 FQNNGV. The DNA for the CDR3 is TGTGCCAGCATTGCCGGGACTGTAAATTCACCCCTCCACTTT. Translating it yields CASIAGTVNSPLHF. The full variable domain, its missing parts supplied by reference TRBV11-2 and TRBJ1-6, is EAGVAQSPRYKIIEKRQSVAFWCNPISGHATLYWYQQILGQGPKLLIQFQNNGVVDDSQLPKDRFSAERLKGVDSTLKIQPAKLEDSAVYLCASIAGTVNSPLHFGNGTRLTVT.

The chain joins TRBV27 to TRBJ2-4; 9 bases fit TRBD1. This CDR3 has 16 amino acids. V was clipped by 5 bases and J by 0 bases; unmatched bases: 5. Germline CDR1 and CDR2: MNHEY and SMNVEV (reference sequence). The CDR3 spells CASSPRDRVAKNIQYF. In DNA form, the CDR3 reads TGTGCCAGCAGTCCCCGGGACAGGGTAGCCAAAAACATTCAGTACTTC.

The J gene is TRBJ2-2, the V gene TRBV27, with 7 bases identical to TRBD1. This CDR3 comprises 15 residues. Germline V lookup: CDR1 MNHEY, CDR2 SMNVEV (reference sequence). The junction had 4 bases not matched to a gene; V was cut back by 2 bases and J by 4 bases. The chain's CDR3 is CASSLGGQLTGELFF. The CDR3 DNA reads as TGTGCCAGCAGTTTAGGGGGACAGCTCACCGGGGAGCTGTTTTTT.

The J gene is TRBJ2-4, the V gene TRBV28; 11 positions match TRBD2. V was clipped by 5 bases and J by 1 base; unmatched bases: 16. Germline V gene sequence: CDR1 MDHEN, CDR2 SYDVKM. There are 20 residues in the CDR3. This chain's CDR3 is CASSHPSGTSGGGAKNIQYF. In DNA form, the CDR3 reads TGTGCCAGCAGTCACCCCTCCGGGACTAGCGGAGGGGGGGCCAAAAACATTCAGTACTTC.

DNA of the CDR3: TGTGCCAGCAGGGGGACCTCCTACGAGCAGTACTTC. Translating it yields CASRGTSYEQYF. This chain joins TRBV25-1 and TRBJ2-7; tentatively, D is TRBD1 or TRBD2 (5 bases each). CDR1 MGHDK and CDR2 SYGVNS come from the germline V gene. This CDR3 region has 12 residues. Between the trimmed V and J ends, which lost 6 bases and 0 bases, there was a span of 6 bases.

The chain joins TRBV2 to TRBJ1-5, with 7 bases identical to TRBD1. Trimming took 4 bases from V and 1 from J; bases not matched to a gene: 7. This CDR3 is 16 amino acids long. CDR1 is SNHLY and CDR2 is FYNNEI in the germline V gene. The CDR3 sequence: CASSALGGRSNQPQHF. The CDR3, as DNA: TGTGCCAGCAGTGCGTTAGGGGGCAGGAGCAATCAGCCCCAGCATTTT. The variable domain in full, with the rest retrieved from reference TRBV2 and TRBJ1-5, is EPEVTQTPSHQVTQMGQEVILRCVPISNHLYFYWYRQILGQKVEFLVSFYNNEISEKSEIFDDQFSVERPDGSNFTLKIRSTKLEDSAMYFCASSALGGRSNQPQHFGDGTRLSIL.

The V gene is TRBV27, the J gene TRBJ1-4; D gene unclear. CDR3 length: 16 residues. Trimming left V 3 bases short and J 5 bases short, with 16 bases between. Looked up from germline, CDR1 is MNHEY and CDR2 is SMNVEV (reference sequence). The CDR3 DNA follows: TGTGCCAGCAGTTTTGAAGGTGGCCGGGGAAATGAAAAACTGTTTTTT. This translates into CASSFEGGRGNEKLFF.

On this clone: Other DNA sequences in this specimen translate into the identical CDR3. The chain links TRBV5-6 to TRBJ1-2; D call uncertain. CDR1 and CDR2 from the germline V gene are SGHDT and YYEEEE. Between the trimmed V and J ends, which lost 5 bases and 4 bases, there was a span of 12 bases. The CDR3 loop spans 13 amino acids. CDR3: CASSLNGLYGYTF. DNA of the CDR3: TGTGCCAGCAGTCTAAACGGCCTCTATGGCTACACCTTC.

The chain couples TRBV7-8 to TRBJ2-3; 7 bases are a match to TRBD1. V shed 3 bases and J 2 bases; nucleotides not matched to a gene: 2. The germline gives CDR1 SGHVS, CDR2 FQNEAQ. There are 14 residues in the CDR3. CDR3 nucleotide sequence: TGTGCCAGCAGCTTCGGGACAGCCACAGATACGCAGTATTTT. Residues: CASSFGTATDTQYF. Full variable domain (rest looked up from reference TRBV7-8 and TRBJ2-3): GAGVSQSPRYKVAKRGQDVALRCDPISGHVSLFWYQQALGQGPEFLTYFQNEAQLDKSGLPSDRFFAERPEGSVSTLKIQRTQQEDSAVYLCASSFGTATDTQYFGPGTRLTVL.

The chain is built from TRBV5-1 and TRBJ2-2; D uncertain. Trimming removed 1 base at V and 4 bases at J, with 5 bases between. The CDR3 spans 13 residues. Germline CDR1 SGHRS, CDR2 YFSETQ. CDR3 residues: CASSLLSTGELFF. The CDR3 DNA reads as TGCGCCAGCAGCTTGTTGAGCACCGGGGAGCTGTTTTTT.

The chain carries TRBV10-3 and TRBJ1-4; D unresolved. From germline, CDR1 is ENHRY and CDR2 SYGVKD. V was trimmed by 0 bases and J by 5 bases, leaving 4 bases between them. The CDR3 loop spans 13 amino acids. CDR3 DNA sequence: TGTGCCATCAGTGAGTCTAGAAATGAAAAACTGTTTTTT. Its protein product is CAISESRNEKLFF.

The V gene is TRBV7-2, the J gene TRBJ2-1, with TRBD1 identical over 9 bases. After removal of 3 bases from V and 12 bases from J, the junction contained 3 bases not matched to a gene. The CDR3 has 12 residues. Per germline, CDR1 SGHTA and CDR2 FQGNSA. This chain's CDR3 is CASSFSTGGQFF. CDR3 nucleotide sequence: TGTGCCAGCAGCTTTTCGACAGGGGGGCAGTTCTTC. Complete variable domain (other parts from reference TRBV7-2 and TRBJ2-1): GAGVSQSPSNKVTEKGKDVELRCDPISGHTALYWYRQSLGQGLEFLIYFQGNSAPDKSGLPSDRFSAERTGGSVSTLTIQRTQQEDSAVYLCASSFSTGGQFFGPGTRLTVL.

The rearrangement uses TRBV5-1 and TRBJ1-5; D might be TRBD1 (5 bases). Germline CDR1 is SGHRS and CDR2 is YFSETQ. The CDR3 sequence is 15 residues long. The V gene lost 3 bases and the J gene lost 3 bases, with 13 bases spanning the gap. CDR3 sequence reads: CASSSLPGTNQPQHF. Written as DNA, the CDR3 is TGCGCCAGCAGCTCGCTGCCGGGGACCAATCAGCCCCAGCATTTT.

The chain has TRBV7-9 and TRBJ2-3, with D perhaps matching TRBD1 or TRBD2 (6 bases each). Trimming shortened V by 3 bases and J by 2 bases, and 18 bases separated the two germline ends. Germline loops: CDR1 SEHNR, CDR2 FQNEAQ (reference sequence). The CDR3 runs 17 residues. The CDR3 loop reads CASSFPMFPGATDTQYF. CDR3 bases: TGTGCCAGCAGCTTCCCGATGTTTCCGGGGGCCACAGATACGCAGTATTTT. Filled out from reference TRBV7-9 and TRBJ2-3, the complete variable domain reads DTGVSQNPRHKITKRGQNVTFRCDPISEHNRLYWYRQTLGQGPEFLTYFQNEAQLEKSRLLSDRFSAERPKGSFSTLEIQRTEQGDSAMYLCASSFPMFPGATDTQYFGPGTRLTVL.

J is TRBJ1-5 and V is TRBV6-5, with 8 bases lining up with TRBD1. Germline loops: CDR1 MNHEY, CDR2 SVGAGI. CDR3 length equals 16 residues. The V and J ends lost 0 bases and 2 bases, in that order; junction bases with no gene match: 3. The CDR3 reads CASSYSGTGGNQPQHF. CDR3 DNA sequence: TGTGCCAGCAGTTACTCCGGGACAGGAGGCAATCAGCCCCAGCATTTT.

This chain joins TRBV7-2 and TRBJ2-7, with 10 bases lining up with TRBD2. The CDR3 is 18 amino acids. CDR1 and CDR2 from the germline V gene are SGHTA and FQGNSA. The V and J ends lost 1 base and 3 bases, in that order; junction bases with no gene match: 12. Here the CDR3 reads CASSLVVVSGGQYYEQYF. The CDR3, as DNA: TGTGCCAGCAGCTTAGTAGTGGTTAGCGGGGGGCAGTACTACGAGCAGTACTTC.

The rearrangement uses TRBV21-1 and TRBJ2-4. TRBV21-1 constitutes a pseudogene. CDR3 length equals 17 residues. The CDR3 nucleotides are TGTGCCAGCAGCCTCATAGGGCCCTATCTAGCCAAAAACATTCAGTACTTC. This translates into CASSLIGPYLAKNIQYF.

This clone was recorded a few times. The chain carries TRBV14 and TRBJ2-7; D uncertain. This CDR3 is built from 11 residues. Germline CDR1 and CDR2: SGHDN and FVKESK. V was shortened by 9 bases and J by 3 bases, with 9 bases between the two germline ends. The CDR3 is CARDQRYEQYF. The CDR3 DNA is TGTGCCAGGGACCAACGCTACGAGCAGTACTTC.

The genes are TRBV6-5 and TRBJ1-5; D is unclear. Germline V CDR1 and CDR2: MNHEY, SVGAGI. V was shortened by 6 bases and J by 4 bases, with 10 bases between the two germline ends. The CDR3 is 13 amino acids. The DNA for the CDR3 is TGTGCCAGCAGCTTCGACACAAATCAGCCCCAGCATTTT. This sequence encodes CASSFDTNQPQHF.

This clone was seen just once. In DNA, the CDR3 is TGTGCCAGCAGTTTTGTCGATTCACCCCTCCACTTT. This sequence encodes CASSFVDSPLHF. The rearrangement uses TRBV28 and TRBJ1-6, with D unclear. The V and J ends lost 3 bases and 8 bases respectively, with 5 bases between them. The CDR3 totals 12 residues. CDR1 and CDR2 (germline): MDHEN, SYDVKM.